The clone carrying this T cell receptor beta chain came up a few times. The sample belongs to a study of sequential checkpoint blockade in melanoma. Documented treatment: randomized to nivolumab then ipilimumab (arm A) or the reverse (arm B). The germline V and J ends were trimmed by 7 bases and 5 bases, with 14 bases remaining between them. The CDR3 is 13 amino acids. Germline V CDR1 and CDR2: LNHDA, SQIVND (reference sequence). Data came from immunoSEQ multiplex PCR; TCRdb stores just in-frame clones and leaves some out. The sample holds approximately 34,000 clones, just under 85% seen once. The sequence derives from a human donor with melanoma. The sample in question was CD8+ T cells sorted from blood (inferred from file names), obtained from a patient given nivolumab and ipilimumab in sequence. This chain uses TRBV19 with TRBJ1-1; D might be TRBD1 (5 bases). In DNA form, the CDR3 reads TGTGCCAGTACGCAGGGTCGGGGGACTGAAGCTTTCTTT. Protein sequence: CASTQGRGTEAFF. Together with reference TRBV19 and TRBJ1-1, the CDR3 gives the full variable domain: DGGITQSPKYLFRKEGQNVTLSCEQNLNHDAMYWYRQDPGQGLRLIYYSQIVNDFQKGDIAEGYSVSREKKESFPLTVTSAQKNPTAFYLCASTQGRGTEAFFGQGTRLTVV.